The TCR beta chain described here comes from a study of graft-versus-host responses after intestinal transplantation. Per germline, CDR1 SGHNT and CDR2 YYREEE (reference sequence). The CDR3 extends over 13 amino acids. Trimming shortened V by 3 bases and J by 5 bases, and 12 bases separated the two germline ends. Study-wide results and caveats: Recipient marrow held GvH clones, some first seen in ileum or blood.

The sample holds a few counts of this clone. Its antigen is currently unknown. Sequencing used immunoSEQ multiplex PCR; TCRdb keeps in-frame clones, though not all of them. The sample includes 35,000 to 55,000 clones, about 93% of them seen just once. The chain combines TRBV5-4 with TRBJ2-7; D gene ambiguous. The source was PBMCs, collected 750 to 800 days after a first intestinal transplant, on the day of a second. This TCR derives from a human patient who received an intestinal transplant, so some T cells may come from the graft donor. The CDR3 region has the DNA TGTGCCAGCAGCTGGTACGGCGTCCACGAGCAGTACTTC. Protein product: CASSWYGVHEQYF.